Shown below are 27 T cell receptor beta chains from a single sample sequenced in a study of T cell responses to AZD1222 COVID-19 vaccine. TCRdb's table, derived via immunoSEQ multiplex PCR, lists solely in-frame clones and lacks some. The sample lists roughly 180,000 clones; just over 90% were seen once. Sequenced material: peripheral blood, taken on day 0 of AZD1222 vaccination. All receptors come from an adult in good health.

V gene TRBV9 combines with J gene TRBJ1-6; D unresolved. Germline V lookup: CDR1 SGDLS, CDR2 YYNGEE. CDR3 length equals 17 residues. With 0 bases removed from V and 7 bases from J, the gap between germline ends came to 17 bases. The CDR3 DNA reads as TGTGCCAGCAGCGTAGATCCCCTAGTGGGCACAAATTCACCCCTCCACTTT. Translating it yields CASSVDPLVGTNSPLHF.

This chain uses TRBV4-2 with TRBJ1-2; no reliable D call. From germline, CDR1 is LGHNA and CDR2 YNFKEQ. Trimming removed 0 bases from V and 7 bases from J, with 12 bases in between. This CDR3 spans 14 amino acids. The CDR3 nucleotides read TGTGCCAGCAGCCAAGAAGTACGGGGTGGTGGCTACACCTTC. Translation gives CASSQEVRGGGYTF.

V gene TRBV19 combines with J gene TRBJ1-1; D perhaps matches TRBD1 (5 bases). V lost 7 bases and J 0 bases, leaving 15 bases between the germline ends. This CDR3 spans 15 amino acids. From germline, CDR1 is LNHDA and CDR2 SQIVND (reference sequence). In DNA, the CDR3 is TGTGCCAGTATTGTGGGGGAGGCAGTGAACACTGAAGCTTTCTTT. It yields the protein CASIVGEAVNTEAFF.

This clone was seen just once. The chain employs TRBV19 and TRBJ2-7, with TRBD2 matching 10 bases. V shed 2 bases and J 3 bases; nucleotides not matched to a gene: 4. CDR3 length: 15 amino acids. In germline, CDR1 is LNHDA, CDR2 SQIVND (reference sequence). CDR3 in amino acids: CASSIRSSGSYEQYF. The DNA of the CDR3 is TGTGCCAGTAGTATAAGGTCTAGCGGGAGCTACGAGCAGTACTTC.

This rearrangement joins TRBV3-1 (or the pseudogene TRBV3-2) to TRBJ2-5, with 11 bases lining up with TRBD2. V was pared by 0 bases and J by 2 bases, with 11 bases of the junction left unmatched. The germline gives CDR1 LGHDT, CDR2 YNNKEL (reference sequence). The CDR3 is 19 residues long. CDR3 in amino acids: CASSQEHELAGESQETQYF. CDR3 in DNA: TGTGCCAGCAGCCAAGAGCATGAACTAGCGGGGGAGTCACAAGAGACCCAGTACTTC.

The chain carries TRBV7-2 and TRBJ2-7; 8 nucleotides match TRBD1. The CDR3 consists of 12 residues. The V and J ends lost 1 base and 9 bases, in that order; junction bases with no gene match: 2. Per the germline V gene, CDR1 is SGHTA and CDR2 is FQGNSA. The CDR3 sequence: CASSLDTGGQYF. CDR3 bases: TGTGCCAGCAGCTTAGATACAGGGGGGCAGTACTTC.

The J gene is TRBJ2-5, the V gene TRBV5-4; 7 nucleotides align to TRBD1. Per the germline V gene, CDR1 is SGHNT and CDR2 is YYREEE (reference sequence). V gave up 4 bases and J gave up 2 bases; unmatched junction bases: 2. The CDR3 spans 13 residues. CDR3 residues: CASSTDRQETQYF. Written as DNA, the CDR3 is TGTGCCAGCAGCACGGACAGGCAAGAGACCCAGTACTTC.

The J gene is TRBJ2-1, the V gene TRBV27, with TRBD1 matching 10 bases. This CDR3 region has 15 residues. After removal of 3 bases from V and 5 bases from J, the junction contained 4 bases not matched to a gene. Germline lookup yields CDR1 MNHEY and CDR2 SMNVEV (reference sequence). CDR3 DNA: TGTGCCAGCAGTTTCCGGACAGGGGGGCACAATGAGCAGTTCTTC. Amino acids: CASSFRTGGHNEQFF.

V is TRBV12-5 and J is TRBJ2-7; 8 nucleotides match TRBD1. Trimming removed 6 bases from V and 5 bases from J; junction bases left unmatched: 12. CDR3 size: 15 residues. Germline CDR1 reads LGHNT; CDR2 reads FRNRAP. Here the CDR3 reads CASGPRDRPSHEQYF. As DNA, the CDR3 is TGTGCTAGTGGCCCGAGGGACAGGCCGAGCCACGAGCAGTACTTC.

The chain is built from TRBV21-1 and TRBJ1-1. TRBV21-1 is designated a pseudogene. CDR3 length: 16 residues. This CDR3 reads CASSTSEGEGNTEAFF. The CDR3 DNA reads as TGTGCCAGCAGCACCAGCGAGGGGGAGGGGAACACTGAAGCTTTCTTT.

The chain links TRBV19 to TRBJ1-2; D remains ambiguous. V gave up 3 bases and J gave up 5 bases, with 13 bases separating them. The CDR3 contains 14 residues. Germline assignment: CDR1 LNHDA and CDR2 SQIVND (reference sequence). The CDR3 is CASSISGLFYGYTF. Written as DNA, the CDR3 is TGTGCCAGTAGTATCTCTGGACTGTTTTATGGCTACACCTTC.

The chain employs TRBV19 and TRBJ2-1, with no clear D. Per germline, CDR1 LNHDA and CDR2 SQIVND (reference sequence). Trimming shortened V by 3 bases and J by 0 bases, and 12 bases separated the two germline ends. The CDR3 has 16 amino acids. CDR3 coding DNA: TGTGCCAGTAGTATCCAGCCAGCGAGCTCCTACAATGAGCAGTTCTTC. It codes for CASSIQPASSYNEQFF. Using reference TRBV19 and TRBJ2-1 for the parts outside the CDR3, the full variable domain is DGGITQSPKYLFRKEGQNVTLSCEQNLNHDAMYWYRQDPGQGLRLIYYSQIVNDFQKGDIAEGYSVSREKKESFPLTVTSAQKNPTAFYLCASSIQPASSYNEQFFGPGTRLTVL.

This chain links TRBV3-1 (or the pseudogene TRBV3-2) with TRBJ1-2; weak D call: TRBD1 (5 bases). V was cut by 1 base and J by 4 bases, with 13 bases left in between. This CDR3 contains 15 residues. The germline CDR1 and CDR2 sequences are LGHDT and YNNKEL (reference sequence). The CDR3 DNA reads as TGTGCCAGCAGCCAAGTCGGGGCCGGTACCTATGGCTACACCTTC. It yields the protein CASSQVGAGTYGYTF.

V usage is TRBV11-3 and J usage is TRBJ1-3; 8 bases align to TRBD1. CDR3 length equals 15 residues. J lost 2 bases, V lost 5 bases, and 5 bases had no gene match. Germline CDR1 and CDR2: SGHNT and YENEEA. CDR3: CASSPGQGPGNTIYF. The CDR3, as DNA: TGTGCCAGCAGCCCCGGACAGGGACCTGGAAACACCATATATTTT. Drawing the rest from reference TRBV11-3 and TRBJ1-3, the complete variable domain is EAGVVQSPRYKIIEKKQPVAFWCNPISGHNTLYWYLQNLGQGPELLIRYENEEAVDDSQLPKDRFSAERLKGVDSTLKIQPAELGDSAVYLCASSPGQGPGNTIYFGEGSWLTVV.

The rearrangement uses TRBV4-2 and TRBJ1-4; D remains unclear. With 2 bases removed from V and 4 bases from J, the gap between germline ends came to 11 bases. The CDR3 has 15 amino acids. Looked up from germline, CDR1 is LGHNA and CDR2 is YNFKEQ. CDR3 protein: CASSQFREINEKLFF. CDR3 DNA sequence: TGTGCCAGCAGCCAATTTAGGGAGATTAATGAAAAACTGTTTTTT.

The chain couples TRBV27 to TRBJ1-2, with TRBD1 matching over 8 bases. There are 15 residues in the CDR3. J lost 4 bases, V lost 6 bases, and 10 bases had no gene match. The germline V gene encodes CDR1 MNHEY and CDR2 SMNVEV (reference sequence). The CDR3 spells CASRTIGQGGYGYTF. DNA for the CDR3: TGTGCCAGCAGAACAATCGGACAGGGTGGCTATGGCTACACCTTC.

J is TRBJ2-3 and V is TRBV27, with D possibly called TRBD1 or TRBD2 (5 bases each). The CDR3 covers 15 residues. Germline-derived CDR1 and CDR2 are MNHEY and SMNVEV (reference sequence). Trimming stripped 0 bases from V and 5 bases from J, with 12 bases between. In DNA, the CDR3 is TGTGCCAGCAGTTTATCGTGGGGACCGGGAGATACGCAGTATTTT. This encodes CASSLSWGPGDTQYF.

On this clone itself: The same CDR3 is also encoded by other DNA sequences in this sample. The chain employs TRBV9 and TRBJ2-1, with D hard to call. The CDR3 loop spans 11 amino acids. Germline loops: CDR1 SGDLS, CDR2 YYNGEE. V was trimmed by 2 bases and J by 9 bases, leaving 6 bases between them. The CDR3 sequence: CASSVGGEQFF. The CDR3 DNA reads as TGTGCCAGCAGCGTTGGCGGTGAGCAGTTCTTC.

V gene TRBV6-5 combines with J gene TRBJ1-2; no definite D call. Germline loops: CDR1 MNHEY, CDR2 SVGAGI. There are 13 residues in the CDR3. V was cut by 2 bases and J by 4 bases, with 8 bases left in between. DNA of the CDR3: TGTGCCAGCAGTTACGGGAGATCCTATGGCTACACCTTC. This sequence encodes CASSYGRSYGYTF.

The rearrangement links TRBV7-9 to TRBJ1-5, with TRBD1 identical over 7 bases. Germline CDR1 SEHNR, CDR2 FQNEAQ (reference sequence). Germline trimming cut 5 bases from V and 4 bases from J; bases unmatched to any gene: 5. This CDR3 has 14 residues. As DNA, the CDR3 is TGTGCCAGCAGCAGACAGGGCTCAAATCAGCCCCAGCATTTT. Translating it yields CASSRQGSNQPQHF.

This chain links TRBV28 with TRBJ2-5, with D maybe TRBD1 (6 bases). The V end was cut by 7 bases, the J end by 2 bases, with 14 bases between. CDR1 is MDHEN and CDR2 is SYDVKM in the germline V gene. The CDR3 runs 14 residues. The CDR3 region is CASNSGTTQETQYF. CDR3 coding DNA: TGTGCCAGCAACTCCGGGACAACACAAGAGACCCAGTACTTC. Full variable domain (outside the CDR3, taken from reference TRBV28 and TRBJ2-5): DVKVTQSSRYLVKRTGEKVFLECVQDMDHENMFWYRQDPGLGLRLIYFSYDVKMKEKGDIPEGYSVSREKKERFSLILESASTNQTSMYLCASNSGTTQETQYFGPGTRLLVL.

The rearrangement links TRBV10-3 to TRBJ1-5, with D hard to call. The V end lost 0 bases, the J end lost 9 bases, and 9 bases lay between the germline ends. The germline V gene encodes CDR1 ENHRY and CDR2 SYGVKD. The CDR3 sequence is 13 residues long. The CDR3 DNA sequence: TGTGCCATCAGTGAGTCTATGGCCGGGCCCCAGCATTTT. As protein: CAISESMAGPQHF.

The chain recombines TRBV14 with TRBJ2-5, with a tentative D call TRBD2 (5 bases). This CDR3 region has 15 residues. Trimming left V 1 base short and J 5 bases short, with 14 bases between. In germline, CDR1 is SGHDN, CDR2 FVKESK. Here the CDR3 reads CASSQVHSRGETQYF. DNA for the CDR3: TGTGCCAGCAGCCAAGTGCACTCCCGGGGTGAGACCCAGTACTTC.

V usage is TRBV6-4 and J usage is TRBJ2-1; TRBD2 aligns across 11 bases. The length of the CDR3 is 15 residues. Trimming removed 0 bases from V and 8 bases from J; junction bases left unmatched: 3. The germline CDR1 and CDR2 sequences are MRHNA and SNTAGT. CDR3 sequence reads: CASSDSSGGAYEQFF. In nucleotides, the CDR3 is TGTGCCAGCAGTGACTCTAGCGGGGGGGCCTATGAGCAGTTCTTC.

J is TRBJ1-6 and V is TRBV6-5; possibly TRBD1 for D (5 bases). V shed 10 bases and J shed 9 bases, with 19 bases lying between them. CDR3 length equals 14 residues. Germline V gene sequence: CDR1 MNHEY, CDR2 SVGAGI. In DNA, the CDR3 is TGTGCCACCTCGCCCAGGGCTAAGTCTTCACCCCTCCACTTT. This encodes CATSPRAKSSPLHF.

This chain links TRBV2 with TRBJ2-5; 7 nucleotides agree with TRBD2. With V trimmed by 10 bases and J by 3 bases, 11 bases remained unmatched. Germline V gene lookup returns CDR1 SNHLY and CDR2 FYNNEI. There are 14 residues in the CDR3. CDR3 nucleotide sequence: TGTGCCACCGTACGCCGGGAGGTAAAAGAGACCCAGTACTTC. Encoded protein: CATVRREVKETQYF.

V gene TRBV9 combines with J gene TRBJ1-5; possible D gene TRBD1, 6 bases. The germline V gene encodes CDR1 SGDLS and CDR2 YYNGEE. The germline V and J ends were trimmed by 2 bases and 5 bases, with 11 bases remaining between them. The CDR3 is made up of 14 amino acids. CDR3 nucleotide sequence: TGTGCCAGCAGCGTGGCAGGGGCGGATCAGCCCCAGCATTTT. Translated, it gives CASSVAGADQPQHF. Looking up the rest from reference TRBV9 and TRBJ1-5 gives the full variable domain: DSGVTQTPKHLITATGQRVTLRCSPRSGDLSVYWYQQSLDQGLQFLIQYYNGEERAKGNILERFSAQQFPDLHSELNLSSLELGDSALYFCASSVAGADQPQHFGDGTRLSIL.